This T cell receptor beta chain came from a study of T cell changes during pregnancy in multiple sclerosis. Produced via immunoSEQ multiplex PCR; TCRdb's table is partial and in-frame only. The sample lists tens of thousands of clones; roughly 91% were seen once. This clonotype was obtained from a female donor with multiple sclerosis, enrolled in a pregnancy study. Source: peripheral blood, taken in the third trimester of pregnancy.

The chain's CDR3 is CASSLNLGQTNSPLHF. The CDR3 bases are TGTGCCAGCAGCCTAAATCTGGGACAGACCAATTCACCCCTCCACTTT. This chain connects TRBV5-8 to TRBJ1-6; TRBD1 matches at 7 bases. This CDR3 has 16 amino acids. The junction had 11 bases not matched to a gene; V was cut back by 4 bases and J by 7 bases. Per the germline V gene, CDR1 is SGHTS and CDR2 is YDEGEE.